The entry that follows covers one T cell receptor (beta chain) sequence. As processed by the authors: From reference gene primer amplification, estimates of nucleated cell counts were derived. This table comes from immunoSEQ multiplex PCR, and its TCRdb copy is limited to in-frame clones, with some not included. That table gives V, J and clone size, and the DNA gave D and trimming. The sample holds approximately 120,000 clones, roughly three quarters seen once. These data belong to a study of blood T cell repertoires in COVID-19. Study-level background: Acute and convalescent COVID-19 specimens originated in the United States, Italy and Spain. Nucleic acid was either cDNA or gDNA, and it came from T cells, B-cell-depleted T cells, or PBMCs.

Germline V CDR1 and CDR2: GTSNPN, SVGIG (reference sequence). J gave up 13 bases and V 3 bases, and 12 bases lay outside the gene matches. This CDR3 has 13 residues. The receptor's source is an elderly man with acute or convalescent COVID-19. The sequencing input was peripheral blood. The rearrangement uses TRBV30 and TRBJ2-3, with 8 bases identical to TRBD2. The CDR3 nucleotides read TGTGCCTGGAGACCGGGCGGGGGGTACAATAAGTATTTT. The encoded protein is CAWRPGGGYNKYF.